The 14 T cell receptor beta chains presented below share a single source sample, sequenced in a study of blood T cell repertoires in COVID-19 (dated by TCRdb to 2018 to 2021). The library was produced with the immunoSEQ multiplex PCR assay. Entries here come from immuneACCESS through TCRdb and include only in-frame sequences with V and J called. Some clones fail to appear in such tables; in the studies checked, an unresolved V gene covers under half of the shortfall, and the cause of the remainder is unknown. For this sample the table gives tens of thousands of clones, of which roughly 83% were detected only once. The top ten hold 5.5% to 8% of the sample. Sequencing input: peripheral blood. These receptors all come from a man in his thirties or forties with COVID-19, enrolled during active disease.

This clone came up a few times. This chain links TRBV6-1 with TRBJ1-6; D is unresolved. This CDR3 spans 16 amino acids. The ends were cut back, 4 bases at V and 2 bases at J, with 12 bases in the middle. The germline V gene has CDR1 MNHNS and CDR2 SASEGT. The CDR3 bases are TGTGCCAGCAGTGCCCGGCCCGGGGCCTATAATTCACCCCTCCACTTT. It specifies CASSARPGAYNSPLHF.

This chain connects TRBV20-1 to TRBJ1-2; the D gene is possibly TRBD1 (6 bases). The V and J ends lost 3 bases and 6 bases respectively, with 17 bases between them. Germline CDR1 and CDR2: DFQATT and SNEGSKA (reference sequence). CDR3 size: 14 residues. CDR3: CSASPQAGVNGYTF. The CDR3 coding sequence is TGCAGTGCTAGTCCGCAGGCAGGGGTGAATGGCTACACCTTC.

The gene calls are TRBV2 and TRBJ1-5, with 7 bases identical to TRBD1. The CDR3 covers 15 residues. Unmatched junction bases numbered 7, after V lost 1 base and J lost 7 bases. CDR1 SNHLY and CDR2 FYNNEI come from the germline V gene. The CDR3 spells CASSEGRRGPQPQHF. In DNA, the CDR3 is TGTGCCAGCAGTGAAGGACGTAGGGGGCCGCAGCCCCAGCATTTT.

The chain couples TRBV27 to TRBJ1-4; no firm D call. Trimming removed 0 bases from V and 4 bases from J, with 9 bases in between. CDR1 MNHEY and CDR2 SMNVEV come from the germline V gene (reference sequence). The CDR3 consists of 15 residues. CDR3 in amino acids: CASSLSGSYNEKLFF. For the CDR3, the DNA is TGTGCCAGCAGTTTATCGGGGAGTTATAATGAAAAACTGTTTTTT.

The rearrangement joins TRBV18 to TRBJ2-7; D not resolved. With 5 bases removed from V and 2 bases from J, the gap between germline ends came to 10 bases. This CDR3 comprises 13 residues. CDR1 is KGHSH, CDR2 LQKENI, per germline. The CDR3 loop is CASSMQSAYEQYF. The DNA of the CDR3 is TGTGCCAGCTCAATGCAAAGCGCCTACGAGCAGTACTTC.

The CDR3 loop reads CASSQEAGAAYNEQFF. CDR3 DNA: TGCGCCAGCAGCCAAGAGGCGGGAGCGGCCTACAATGAGCAGTTCTTC. V usage is TRBV4-1 and J usage is TRBJ2-1; TRBD2 matches at 7 bases. CDR3 length: 16 residues. Trimming took 0 bases from V and 2 from J; bases not matched to a gene: 4. Germline CDR1 is MGHRA and CDR2 is YSYEKL.

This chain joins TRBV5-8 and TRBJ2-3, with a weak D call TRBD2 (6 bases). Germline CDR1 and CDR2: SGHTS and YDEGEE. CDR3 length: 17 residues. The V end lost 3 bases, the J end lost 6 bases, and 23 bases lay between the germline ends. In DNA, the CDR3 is TGTGCCAGCAGCTACTCCGGGGGAAGCCAAGCACGGGATACGCAGTATTTT. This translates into CASSYSGGSQARDTQYF.

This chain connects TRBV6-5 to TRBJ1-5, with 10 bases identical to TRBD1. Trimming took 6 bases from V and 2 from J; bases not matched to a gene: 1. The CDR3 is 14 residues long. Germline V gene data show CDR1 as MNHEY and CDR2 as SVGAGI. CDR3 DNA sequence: TGTGCCAGCAGCGGACAGGGGGGCAATCAGCCCCAGCATTTT. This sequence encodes CASSGQGGNQPQHF.

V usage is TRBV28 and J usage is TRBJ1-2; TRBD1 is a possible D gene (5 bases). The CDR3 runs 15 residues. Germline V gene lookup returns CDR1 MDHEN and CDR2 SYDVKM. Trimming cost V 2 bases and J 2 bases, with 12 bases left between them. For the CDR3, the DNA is TGTGCCAGCAGTTTAAACAGGCTCGTAAACTATGGCTACACCTTC. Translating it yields CASSLNRLVNYGYTF.

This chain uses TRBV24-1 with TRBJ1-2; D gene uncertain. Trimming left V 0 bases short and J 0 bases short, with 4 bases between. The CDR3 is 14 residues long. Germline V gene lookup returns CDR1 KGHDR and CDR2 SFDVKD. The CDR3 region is CATSDLYTNYGYTF. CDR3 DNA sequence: TGTGCCACCAGTGATTTGTACACTAACTATGGCTACACCTTC.

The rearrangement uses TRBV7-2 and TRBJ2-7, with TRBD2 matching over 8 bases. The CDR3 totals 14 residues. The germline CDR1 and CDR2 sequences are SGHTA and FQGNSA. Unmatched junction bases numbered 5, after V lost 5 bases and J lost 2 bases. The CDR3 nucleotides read TGTGCCAGCAGCCTTTCGGGACTAGCCTACGAGCAGTACTTC. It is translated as CASSLSGLAYEQYF.

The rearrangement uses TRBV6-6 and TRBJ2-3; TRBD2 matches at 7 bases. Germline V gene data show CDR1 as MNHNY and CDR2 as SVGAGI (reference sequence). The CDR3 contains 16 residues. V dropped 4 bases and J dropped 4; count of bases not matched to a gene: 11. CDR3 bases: TGTGCCAGCAGTTTGCGGGCGGGAGTAGGGGCAGATACGCAGTATTTT. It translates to CASSLRAGVGADTQYF.

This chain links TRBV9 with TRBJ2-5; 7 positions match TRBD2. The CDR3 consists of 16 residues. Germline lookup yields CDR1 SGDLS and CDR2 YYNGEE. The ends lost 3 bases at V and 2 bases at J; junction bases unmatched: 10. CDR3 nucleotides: TGTGCCAGCAGCGGGTCCGGCCGAGCGGGACAAGAGACCCAGTACTTC. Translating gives CASSGSGRAGQETQYF.

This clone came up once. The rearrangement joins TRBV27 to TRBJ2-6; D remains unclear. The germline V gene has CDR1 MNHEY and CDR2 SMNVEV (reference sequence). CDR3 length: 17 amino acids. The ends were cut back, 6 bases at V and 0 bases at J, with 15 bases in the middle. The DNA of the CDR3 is TGTGCCAGCAGCCTAACCCCTCCTCTCTCTGGGGCCAACGTCCTGACTTTC. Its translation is CASSLTPPLSGANVLTF.